This is a list of T cell receptor beta chains from one sample in a study of response to subunit inactivated influenza vaccine. TCRdb re-analysed the RT-PCR reads in MiXCR, keeping a single row per CDR3 protein. The sample records some 640,000 distinct CDR3 sequences, around 13% being singletons. The sequencing here drew on PBMCs from blood, taken around 15 days before vaccination. These receptors all come from a man between 50 and 59 years old who received an inactivated influenza vaccine. Each CDR3 is given with its conserved first and last residue. The order of the fields is CDR3 DNA, CDR3 protein, V gene, D gene, J gene, clone size. D genes are given only for firm matches. Size is stated for part of the rows, as once, few or many counts, or as a class when the clone is expanded.

TGTGCCAGCAGTTCGTTAGCGGGATCAGGCTACAATGAGCAGTTCTTC	CASSSLAGSGYNEQFF	TRBV28	TRBD2	TRBJ2-1	NA
TGTGCCAGCAGCTTGGGACAGTCAGATACGCAGTATTTT	CASSLGQSDTQYF	TRBV5-4	NA	TRBJ2-3	few
TGCAGTGCTAGGGCAGACAGGGGGGGAGAGACCCAGTACTTC	CSARADRGGETQYF	TRBV20-1	TRBD1	TRBJ2-5	NA
TGTGCCAGCAGTACGGGACAGGGTGGCACTGAAGCTTTCTTT	CASSTGQGGTEAFF	TRBV12-3/TRBV12-4	TRBD1	TRBJ1-1	few
TGCAGTGCCTTTAGCGGGCGCCTGGGGGAGACCCAGTACTTC	CSAFSGRLGETQYF	TRBV20-1	TRBD2	TRBJ2-5	NA
TGTGCCAGCAGCTTAGTTTATGGGACAGCGAGCTACGAGCAGTACTTC	CASSLVYGTASYEQYF	TRBV11-2	TRBD1	TRBJ2-7	NA
TGCGCCAGCACCCGGGAGGGGGGCCCCTACGAGCAGTACTTC	CASTREGGPYEQYF	TRBV5-1	TRBD2	TRBJ2-7	NA
TGTGCCAGCAGCTTATCCCGGCCCGACAGGAGCTCCTACAATGAGCAGTTCTTC	CASSLSRPDRSSYNEQFF	TRBV11-1	NA	TRBJ2-1	NA
TGTGCCAGCAGCGGGACAGGGGGGGCCGGGGAGCTGTTTTTT	CASSGTGGAGELFF	TRBV9	TRBD1	TRBJ2-2	NA
TGCAGCGTTGAAGATCAGGTTCAGTACTTC	CSVEDQVQYF	TRBV29-1	NA	TRBJ2-7	many
TGTGCCATCAGACCCACAGGGTACGATACGCAGTATTTT	CAIRPTGYDTQYF	TRBV10-3	NA	TRBJ2-3	NA
TGCGCCAGCAGCTTGGAGGCCCGGACTAGCTTTAAGGGGCATACGCAGTATTTT	CASSLEARTSFKGHTQYF	TRBV5-1	TRBD2	TRBJ2-3	NA
TGTGCCAGCAGCTGGGGGAGGACTGAAGCTTTCTTT	CASSWGRTEAFF	TRBV5-5	NA	TRBJ1-1	NA
TGTGCCAGCAGCCCTCTAGGCAGGACAGGGATGACAGATACGCAGTATTTT	CASSPLGRTGMTDTQYF	TRBV7-2	TRBD1	TRBJ2-3	NA
TGTGCCAGCAGCCAAGACTTCTCTGGAAACACCATATATTTT	CASSQDFSGNTIYF	TRBV7-2	NA	TRBJ1-3	many
TGTGCCAGCTCACCACCGGCAGGGACAAGTAATTCACCCCTCCACTTT	CASSPPAGTSNSPLHF	TRBV18	NA	TRBJ1-6	few
TGCAGTGCTAGACAACCGGGACAGGAGTATCAGCCCCAGCATTTT	CSARQPGQEYQPQHF	TRBV20-1	TRBD1	TRBJ1-5	many
TGTGCCAGCAGTTTACGCCTCGTCGGACACGTATACTTC	CASSLRLVGHVYF	TRBV28	NA	TRBJ2-7	few
TGCGCCAGCAGCTTGTGGCACTCTGGAAACACCATATATTTT	CASSLWHSGNTIYF	TRBV5-1	NA	TRBJ1-3	many